This T cell receptor (beta chain) was retrieved from a study of T cell responses to AZD1222 COVID-19 vaccine. General observations from the study: In all cases, repertoires were sampled only after the peak T cell response.

Here immunoSEQ multiplex PCR was the method, and the copy in TCRdb shows in-frame clones only, minus some. The table includes 160,000 or so clones, approximately 90% detected once. On this clone itself: As yet, its antigen is unknown.

V was cut by 5 bases and J by 0 bases, with 7 bases left in between. Germline values: CDR1 MNHEY, CDR2 SMNVEV (reference sequence). The CDR3 sequence is 14 residues long. This chain links TRBV27 with TRBJ2-2; D gene unclear. This material consisted of peripheral blood, taken 28 days after the second AZD1222 dose. This sequence was found in an adult who received the AZD1222 COVID-19 vaccine. CDR3 nucleotides: TGTGCCAGCAGTCTGACACCGAACACCGGGGAGCTGTTTTTT. Protein: CASSLTPNTGELFF.